This is a list of T cell receptor beta chains from one sample in a study of T-cell reconstitution after alpha-beta-depleted transplantation in children. Each CDR3 protein is one row after TCRdb ran MiXCR on the PCR reads. The table lists about 400,000 distinct CDR3 sequences, approximately 20% of them singletons, with around 3.9% in the top ten. The sample consisted of PBMCs from the stem cell graft donor, taken from the stem cell graft. The receptor source for this set is a human donor who donated a stem cell graft to a child with acute myeloid leukemia. The conserved cysteine and the conserved F or W are not part of the CDR3 here.

TRBV12-3/TRBV12-4,10,ASSFDSAEQY
TRBV5-1,13,ASRSGTDSNYGYT
TRBV5-5,11,TTYQDSYNEQF
TRBV2,15,ASSEDAGPGGTDEQF
TRBV20-1,11,SAGGGGRTEAF
TRBV20-1,14,SAKVASGRADDEQY
TRBV20-1,11,SARLAGGDTQY
TRBV5-1,15,ASSLEARGLSGNTIY
TRBV28,13,ASSLGQSPLYEQY
TRBV20-1,12,SARDPTENYGYT
TRBV20-1,11,SASGGRVGEQY
TRBV5-1,13,ASSPRRDSTDTQY
TRBV20-1,11,SAEDGSNYEQY
TRBV4-2,16,ASSQEVSRGARTDTQY
TRBV5-1,13,ASSFTTGGIYEQF
TRBV27,13,ASSLSAPFNSPLH
TRBV4-2,14,ASSQDARDRFLGYT
TRBV12-3/TRBV12-4,14,ASALPRQGTGETQY
TRBV29-1,13,SADSGTYRFKTQY
TRBV10-2,13,ASSEYKGATTEAF
TRBV9,12,ASSWGQVDTEAF
TRBV18,14,ASSPTSGRAGNEQY
TRBV20-1,14,SAWTSGSSNTGELF
TRBV4-2,14,ASSQVVAGGPDTQY
TRBV29-1,8,SVEEQPQH
TRBV28,9,ASRYNYEQY
TRBV7-3,13,ASSLGADSYNEQF
TRBV6-1,13,ASAGGKTSYNEQF
TRBV15,14,ATSRSTNRRQETQY
TRBV20-1,10,SASKGYTEAF
TRBV2,13,ASSDGTGGWETQY
TRBV9,14,ASSGQESSGGNEQF
TRBV28,12,ASSQGGTYNEQF
TRBV20-1,11,SAWDSLNTEAF
TRBV18,12,ASSPLQDKATQY
TRBV6-5,11,ASRTGLVHEQF
TRBV6-5,12,ASSYADSYQPQH
TRBV6-2/TRBV6-3,13,ASSVTEATRFEAF
TRBV27,12,ASSLMGSSYEQY
TRBV6-5,10,ASSGPGVEQY
TRBV20-1,11,SASQRNTGELF
TRBV12-3/TRBV12-4,11,ATSRDGGNTIY
TRBV20-1,19,SATGQYNQPSIDEYNQPQH
TRBV5-1,12,ASSLEPSSDEQF
TRBV7-2,13,ASSLNNEVYTEAF
TRBV30,10,AWRPLPNEQF
TRBV20-1,13,SASDGGSGANVLT
TRBV29-1,13,SVVGDGAPNEKLF
TRBV28,10,ASSLAGYGYT
TRBV28,12,ASLGTRYTGELF
TRBV27,14,ASSFGGLANTGELF
TRBV6-2/TRBV6-3,14,ASSPGLAGFYNEQF
TRBV12-3/TRBV12-4,11,ASSDNRGTEAF
TRBV29-1,14,SVVGSHQGASYEQY
TRBV5-1,13,ASSPIIDRDHEQY
TRBV25-1,11,ASSEWTAGELF
TRBV18,12,ASSPTGENSPLH